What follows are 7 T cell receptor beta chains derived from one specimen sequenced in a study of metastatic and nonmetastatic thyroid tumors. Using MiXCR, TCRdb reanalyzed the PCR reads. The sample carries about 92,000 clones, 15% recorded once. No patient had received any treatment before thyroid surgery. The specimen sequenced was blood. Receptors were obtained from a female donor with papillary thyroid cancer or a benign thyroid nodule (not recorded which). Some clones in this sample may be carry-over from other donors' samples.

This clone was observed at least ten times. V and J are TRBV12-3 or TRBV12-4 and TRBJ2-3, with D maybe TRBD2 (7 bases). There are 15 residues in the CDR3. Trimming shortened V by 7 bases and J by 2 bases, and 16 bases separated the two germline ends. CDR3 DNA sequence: TGTGCCAGCACCAAGGGAGGGGGGGCCACAGATACGCAGTATTTT. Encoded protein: CASTKGGGATDTQYF.

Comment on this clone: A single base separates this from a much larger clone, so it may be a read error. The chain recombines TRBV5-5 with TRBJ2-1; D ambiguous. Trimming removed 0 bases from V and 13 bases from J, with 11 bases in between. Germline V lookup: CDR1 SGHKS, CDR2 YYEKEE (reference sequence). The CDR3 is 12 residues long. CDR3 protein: CASSLVVDVQFF. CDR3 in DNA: TGTGCCAGCAGCTTGGTAGTGGACGTCCAGTTCTTC. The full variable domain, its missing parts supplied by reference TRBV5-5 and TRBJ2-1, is DAGVTQSPTHLIKTRGQQVTLRCSPISGHKSVSWYQQVLGQGPQFIFQYYEKEERGRGNFPDRFSARQFPNYSSELNVNALLLGDSALYLCASSLVVDVQFFGPGTRLTVL.

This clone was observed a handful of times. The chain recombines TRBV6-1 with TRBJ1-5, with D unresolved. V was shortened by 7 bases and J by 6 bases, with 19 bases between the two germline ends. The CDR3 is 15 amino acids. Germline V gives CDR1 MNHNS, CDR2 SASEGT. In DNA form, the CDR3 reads TGTGCCAGCATCCTCACAGTGGGCGCGGCTCAGCCCCAGCATTTT. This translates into CASILTVGAAQPQHF.

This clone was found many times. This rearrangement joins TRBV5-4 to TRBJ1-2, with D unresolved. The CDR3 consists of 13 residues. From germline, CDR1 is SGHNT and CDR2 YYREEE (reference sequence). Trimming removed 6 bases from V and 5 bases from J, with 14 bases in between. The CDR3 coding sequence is TGTGCCAGCAACCCAAGAGGCGGATATGGCTACACCTTC. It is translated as CASNPRGGYGYTF.

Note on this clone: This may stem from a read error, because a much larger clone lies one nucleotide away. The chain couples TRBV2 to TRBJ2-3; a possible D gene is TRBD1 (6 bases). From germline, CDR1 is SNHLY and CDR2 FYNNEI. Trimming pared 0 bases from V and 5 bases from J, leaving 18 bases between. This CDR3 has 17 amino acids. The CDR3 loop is CASSEARAWGPRDTQYF. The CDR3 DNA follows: TGTGCCAGCAGTGAAGCGCGGGCGTGGGGGCCTCGAGATACGCAGTATTTT.

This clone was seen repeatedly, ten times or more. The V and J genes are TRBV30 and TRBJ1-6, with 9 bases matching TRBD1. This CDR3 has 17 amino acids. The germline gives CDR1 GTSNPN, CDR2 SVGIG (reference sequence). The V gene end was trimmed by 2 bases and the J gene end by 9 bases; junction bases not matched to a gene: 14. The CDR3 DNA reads TGTGCCTGGAGTATCAGGACAGGGGAACTTTTCGGTTCACCCCTCCACTTT. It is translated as CAWSIRTGELFGSPLHF.

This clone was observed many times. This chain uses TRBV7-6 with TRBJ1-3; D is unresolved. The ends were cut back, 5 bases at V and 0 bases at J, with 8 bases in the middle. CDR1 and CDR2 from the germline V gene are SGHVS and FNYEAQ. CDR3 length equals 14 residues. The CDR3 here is CASSPLSSGNTIYF. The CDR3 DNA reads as TGTGCCAGCAGCCCACTCAGCTCTGGAAACACCATATATTTT.